This TCR beta chain was identified during a study of OX40 agonist ivuxolimab in advanced cancers. For the study in its entirety: The costimulatory receptor OX40 (CD134) was targeted by ivuxolimab, a fully human IgG2 agonistic monoclonal antibody. Intravenous ivuxolimab was administered to patients every 2 weeks at six dose levels: 0.01, 0.1, 0.3, 1.5, 3 and 10 mg/kg. Peripheral TCRbeta sequencing was intended to test whether TCR sequence diversity was altered and clonal T-cell expansion was caused by ivuxolimab. Patients were allowed to have had prior anti-PD-1, anti-PD-L1 or anti-CTLA-4 therapy, and around 41% of the dose-escalation patients had previously received checkpoint inhibitors. In the dose-escalation cohort, roughly 80% of patients were male, and the mean age was about 55 years, with a range of about 23 to 90. The paper reports the monotherapy dose-escalation portion (N ≈ 52 patients) of the phase I ivuxolimab trial. Partial responses occurred in three dose-escalation patients, of whom one had hepatocellular carcinoma and two had cutaneous melanoma. Among the approximately 50 dose-escalation patients, about 19 had hepatocellular carcinoma, roughly 15 melanoma, 9 renal cell carcinoma and 9 head and neck cancer. Overall study results and their limits: After ivuxolimab, CD8+ T cells had more expanded clones than CD4+ T cells on average. Antigen specificity was not determined for the clonally expanded peripheral T cells. At doses from 0.1 to 3.0 mg/kg, clonal expansion was seen in both CD4+ and CD8+ blood T cells between baseline and week 6. Partial responders in the 0.1-3.0 mg/kg groups had among the lowest normalized peripheral clonal expansion, especially among CD8+ T cells. Low levels of normalized T-cell clonal expansion were also seen in some patients who did not respond.

For sequencing of the TCRbeta CDR3 region, genomic DNA was extracted from the sorted cells. The immunoSEQ Assay was used to sequence the TCRbeta CDR3 regions. As stored in TCRdb, this immuneACCESS dataset retains in-frame rearrangements with V and J assigned. A fraction of the clones does not appear; measured against another copy, unresolved V genes explain less than half of the discrepancy, and the remainder lacks a known reason. The sample data list about 60,000 clones, and 65% to 90% of these were observed just once. In total, the top ten clones hold 0.7% of the sample. The trial excluded patients who had a history of autoimmune disease or were on systemic immunosuppression. In every dose cohort, peripheral blood was drawn for TCR sequencing at baseline, cycle 4 day 1, and cycle 7 day 1. The samples were drawn from a first-in-human, open-label, multicenter phase I dose-escalation trial of ivuxolimab. Adults with locally advanced or metastatic head and neck squamous cell, hepatocellular, melanoma or renal cell carcinoma were enrolled in the trial. Before TCR sequencing, CD4+ and CD8+ T cells were separately sorted from peripheral blood.

The germline V gene yields MDHEN for CDR1 and SYDVKM for CDR2. Trimming at the junction amounts to 2 bases on V and 5 bases on J, and the germline ends lie 13 bases apart. The CDR3 spans 15 residues, from the cysteine through the phenylalanine. Only the CDR3 region is kept as DNA, spanning 45 bases read in frame from base 1. Of note for this clone: It has no known antigen specificity. No base-level quality is on record; no much larger clone is a single base apart.

This sequence uses TRBV28 and TRBJ1-5; 6 matching bases give a weak D call of TRBD1. The starting material was CD4+ or CD8+ T cells sorted from blood, obtained in a trial of the OX40 agonist ivuxolimab. This receptor was identified in an adult with an advanced solid tumor such as melanoma, head and neck, liver or kidney cancer. The nucleotide sequence is TGTGCCAGCAGTTTAGCAGGGGAGGGCGATCAGCCCCAGCATTTT. Translated, it reads CASSLAGEGDQPQHF.